This section outlines one T cell receptor (beta chain) sequence together with its context. Its matching antigen is unknown. The data belong to a study of cytotoxic CD8 clonotypes in ibrutinib-treated CLL. Overall study: Response samples came after a median about 12 months of treatment, range 6 to 36. Study-level results: Treatment saw public clonotypes, which were uncommon, either contract or stay stable.

The CDR3 is 13 amino acids. Looked up from germline, CDR1 is MNHEY and CDR2 is SVGAGI. Trimming stripped 5 bases from V and 6 bases from J, with 14 bases between. The repertoire was sequenced with immunoSEQ multiplex PCR; TCRdb's copy has only in-frame clones and lacks some. The data hold tens of thousands of clones, with about 72% observed a single time. The gene calls are TRBV6-5 and TRBJ2-7; the D gene is possibly TRBD2 (5 bases). The material was PBMCs, obtained after 12 months of ibrutinib treatment. The origin of this receptor is a human donor with chronic lymphocytic leukemia. CDR3 residues: CASSASRVGEQYF. CDR3 DNA sequence: TGTGCCAGCAGTGCCTCGAGGGTAGGCGAGCAGTACTTC.